These 2 T cell receptor beta chains share one sample of origin, sequenced in a study of CD4+ T cells in melanoma (dated by TCRdb to between 2021 and 2024). Libraries were prepared through the immunoSEQ multiplex PCR assay. Entries here come from immuneACCESS through TCRdb and include only in-frame sequences with V and J called. Some clones fail to appear in such tables; in the studies checked, an unresolved V gene covers under half of the shortfall, and the cause of the remainder is unknown. Recorded for this sample are more than 12,000 clones; 60% to 70% of them occurred a single time. The top ten clones comprise about 14% of the sample. Sequenced: cells from a culture (not recorded whether cultured in vitro). The receptors derive from a human donor with melanoma.

The chain carries TRBV18 and TRBJ2-3; a possible D gene is TRBD2 (7 bases). The CDR3 contains 18 residues. Germline CDR1 reads KGHSH; CDR2 reads LQKENI. The V end lost 3 bases, the J end lost 2 bases, and 21 bases lay between the germline ends. CDR3 nucleotides: TGTGCCAGCTCACCGTCCGCGAATCGCGGGGGCCCCACAGATACGCAGTATTTT. Protein: CASSPSANRGGPTDTQYF. The full variable domain, in which reference TRBV18 and TRBJ2-3 provide the parts outside the CDR3, is NAGVMQNPRHLVRRRGQEARLRCSPMKGHSHVYWYRQLPEEGLKFMVYLQKENIIDESGMPKERFSAEFPKEGPSILRIQQVVRGDSAAYFCASSPSANRGGPTDTQYFGPGTRLTVL.

This clone is medium-sized within its sample. The rearrangement uses TRBV27 and TRBJ1-3; TRBD1 matches at 9 bases. Germline CDR1 reads MNHEY; CDR2 reads SMNVEV (reference sequence). V dropped 0 bases and J dropped 2; count of bases not matched to a gene: 2. The CDR3 runs to 16 residues. CDR3 protein: CASSLSGTGTGNTIYF. The CDR3 DNA is TGTGCCAGCAGTTTATCCGGGACAGGGACTGGAAACACCATATATTTT.